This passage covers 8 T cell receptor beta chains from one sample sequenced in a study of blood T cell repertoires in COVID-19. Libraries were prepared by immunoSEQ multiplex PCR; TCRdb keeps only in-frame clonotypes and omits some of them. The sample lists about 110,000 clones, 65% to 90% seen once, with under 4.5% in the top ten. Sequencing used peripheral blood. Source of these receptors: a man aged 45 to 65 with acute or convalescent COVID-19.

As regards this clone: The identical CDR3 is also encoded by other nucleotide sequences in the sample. CDR3 nucleotide sequence: TGTGCCAGCTCCCCCGGACTAGCGGGAGACAATGAGCAGTTCTTC. Amino acids: CASSPGLAGDNEQFF. J is TRBJ2-1 and V is TRBV18; the match to TRBD2 covers 13 bases. This CDR3 contains 15 residues. Unmatched junction bases numbered 4, after V lost 6 bases and J lost 5 bases. Germline V lookup: CDR1 KGHSH, CDR2 LQKENI.

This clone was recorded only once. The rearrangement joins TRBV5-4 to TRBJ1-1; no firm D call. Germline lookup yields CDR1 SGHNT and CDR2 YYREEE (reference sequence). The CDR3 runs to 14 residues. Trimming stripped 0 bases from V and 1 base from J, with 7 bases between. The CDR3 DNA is TGTGCCAGCAGCTTGGGGTACGGGAACACTGAAGCTTTCTTT. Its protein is CASSLGYGNTEAFF. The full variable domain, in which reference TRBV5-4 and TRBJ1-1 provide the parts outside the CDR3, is ETGVTQSPTHLIKTRGQQVTLRCSSQSGHNTVSWYQQALGQGPQFIFQYYREEENGRGNFPPRFSGLQFPNYSSELNVNALELDDSALYLCASSLGYGNTEAFFGQGTRLTVV.

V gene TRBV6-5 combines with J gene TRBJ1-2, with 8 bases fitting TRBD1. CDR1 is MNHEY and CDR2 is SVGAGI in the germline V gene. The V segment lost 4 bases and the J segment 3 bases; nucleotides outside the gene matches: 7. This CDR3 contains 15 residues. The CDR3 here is CASSSWTGRDYGYTF. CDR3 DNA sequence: TGTGCCAGCAGTTCGTGGACAGGGAGGGACTATGGCTACACCTTC.

CDR3 nucleotide sequence: TGTGCCACCAGCAGCCAGGGGGGATCCTCCTACGAGCAGTACTTC. It encodes CATSSQGGSSYEQYF. This chain links TRBV15 with TRBJ2-7; possible D gene TRBD1, 7 bases. The germline CDR1 and CDR2 sequences are LNHNV and YYDKDF (reference sequence). The CDR3 contains 15 residues. Trimming stripped 3 bases from V and 0 bases from J, with 12 bases between.

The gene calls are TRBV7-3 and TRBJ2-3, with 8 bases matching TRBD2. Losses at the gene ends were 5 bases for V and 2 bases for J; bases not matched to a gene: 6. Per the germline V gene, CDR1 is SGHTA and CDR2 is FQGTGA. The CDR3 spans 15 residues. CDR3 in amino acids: CASSLQRGPTDTQYF. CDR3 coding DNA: TGTGCCAGCAGCCTCCAGCGGGGGCCCACAGATACGCAGTATTTT.

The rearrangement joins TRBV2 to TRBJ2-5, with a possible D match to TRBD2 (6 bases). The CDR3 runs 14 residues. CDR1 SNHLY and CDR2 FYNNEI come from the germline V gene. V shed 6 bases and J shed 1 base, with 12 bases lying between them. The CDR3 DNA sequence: TGTGCCAGCAGGGACACACTAGCCCAAGAGACCCAGTACTTC. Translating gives CASRDTLAQETQYF.

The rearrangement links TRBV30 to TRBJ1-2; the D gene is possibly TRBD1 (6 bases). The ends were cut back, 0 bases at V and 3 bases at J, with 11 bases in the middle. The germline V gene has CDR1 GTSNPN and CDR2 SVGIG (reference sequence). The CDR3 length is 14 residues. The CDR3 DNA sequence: TGTGCCTGGAGTGTATCGGGGGGCGACTATGGCTACACCTTC. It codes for CAWSVSGGDYGYTF.

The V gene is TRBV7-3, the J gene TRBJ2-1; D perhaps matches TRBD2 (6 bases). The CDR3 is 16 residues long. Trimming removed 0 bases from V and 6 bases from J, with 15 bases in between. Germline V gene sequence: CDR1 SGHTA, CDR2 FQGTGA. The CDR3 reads CASSLTPSGSLNEQFF. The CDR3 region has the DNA TGTGCCAGCAGCTTAACGCCCAGCGGGTCACTCAATGAGCAGTTCTTC. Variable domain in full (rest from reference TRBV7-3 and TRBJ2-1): GAGVSQTPSNKVTEKGKYVELRCDPISGHTALYWYRQSLGQGPEFLIYFQGTGAADDSGLPNDRFFAVRPEGSVSTLKIQRTERGDSAVYLCASSLTPSGSLNEQFFGPGTRLTVL.